The 10 T cell receptor beta chains below all came from one sample that was sequenced in a study of blood T cell repertoires in COVID-19. Here immunoSEQ multiplex PCR was the method, and the copy in TCRdb shows in-frame clones only, minus some. The sample carries a few hundred thousand clones, around 88% recorded once. Material for sequencing was peripheral blood. The receptors shown here come from a woman aged 45-59 years with acute or convalescent COVID-19.

The J gene is TRBJ1-6, the V gene TRBV30; no clear D. Deletions cut 3 bases from V and 7 bases from J, with 19 bases between. Germline loops: CDR1 GTSNPN, CDR2 SVGIG (reference sequence). CDR3 length equals 16 residues. This CDR3 is CAWRPRIRVGNSPLHF. CDR3 coding DNA: TGTGCCTGGAGGCCCAGAATCCGGGTCGGCAATTCACCCCTCCACTTT.

The count of this clone is one. The genes are TRBV24-1 and TRBJ1-5; 7 bases map to TRBD1. J lost 1 base, V lost 3 bases, and 2 bases had no gene match. The CDR3 loop spans 15 amino acids. Germline V CDR1 and CDR2: KGHDR, SFDVKD. Here the CDR3 reads CATSDQTGSNQPQHF. The CDR3 DNA reads as TGTGCCACCAGTGATCAGACAGGGAGCAATCAGCCCCAGCATTTT.

This clone has a single count. The V call is TRBV28, the J call TRBJ1-2, with a possible D match to TRBD1 (6 bases). Germline V gene lookup returns CDR1 MDHEN and CDR2 SYDVKM. The germline V and J ends were trimmed by 3 bases and 6 bases, with 14 bases remaining between them. The CDR3 sequence is 14 residues long. The CDR3, as DNA: TGTGCCAGCAGTTTCCGCAGGGGAGAACATGGCTACACCTTC. Translated: CASSFRRGEHGYTF.

This chain links TRBV28 with TRBJ1-4; D uncertain. Germline CDR1 reads MDHEN; CDR2 reads SYDVKM. This CDR3 is built from 13 residues. V was clipped by 8 bases and J by 0 bases, with 7 bases between them. For the CDR3, the DNA is TGTGCCAGCGGGAGTGCAACTAATGAAAAACTGTTTTTT. Its protein product is CASGSATNEKLFF.

This chain uses TRBV19 with TRBJ1-5; TRBD1 aligns across 9 bases. After removal of 5 bases from V and 5 bases from J, the junction contained 10 bases not matched to a gene. In germline, CDR1 is LNHDA, CDR2 SQIVND (reference sequence). This CDR3 is built from 16 residues. The CDR3 region is CASSPNRDRVYQPQHF. The CDR3 DNA sequence: TGTGCCAGTAGTCCCAACCGGGACAGGGTTTATCAGCCCCAGCATTTT.

The chain recombines TRBV30 with TRBJ2-5; 9 bases agree with TRBD2. This CDR3 spans 16 amino acids. The V gene end was trimmed by 2 bases and the J gene end by 5 bases; junction bases not matched to a gene: 12. Per germline, CDR1 GTSNPN and CDR2 SVGIG (reference sequence). Here the CDR3 reads CAWSFPQTSGWETQYF. In DNA, the CDR3 is TGTGCCTGGAGTTTTCCTCAGACTAGCGGTTGGGAGACCCAGTACTTC.

This clone was observed a single time. V usage is TRBV2 and J usage is TRBJ2-7; weak D call: TRBD1 (5 bases). The CDR3 consists of 14 residues. The V end lost 4 bases, the J end lost 2 bases, and 12 bases lay between the germline ends. CDR1 and CDR2 from the germline V gene are SNHLY and FYNNEI. As DNA, the CDR3 is TGTGCCAGCAGTGGTGGCAGGGTCACCTACGAGCAGTACTTC. Its translation is CASSGGRVTYEQYF.

The genes are TRBV7-2 and TRBJ1-5; 9 positions agree with TRBD1. The V gene end was trimmed by 1 base and the J gene end by 0 bases; junction bases not matched to a gene: 1. There are 16 residues in the CDR3. Germline V gene data show CDR1 as SGHTA and CDR2 as FQGNSA. The CDR3 bases are TGTGCCAGCAGCTTAGGGACAGGGGATAGCAATCAGCCCCAGCATTTT. Translation: CASSLGTGDSNQPQHF.

This clone was counted a single time. The CDR3: CASSPARAGKTQYF. The DNA of the CDR3 is TGTGCCAGCAGTCCGGCCAGGGCGGGAAAGACCCAGTACTTC. This chain uses TRBV6-5 with TRBJ2-5, with D possibly matching TRBD2 (6 bases). The CDR3 contains 14 residues. Trimming left V 5 bases short and J 6 bases short, with 16 bases between. The germline V gene encodes CDR1 MNHEY and CDR2 SVGAGI.

The sample holds one count of this clone. The genes are TRBV5-1 and TRBJ1-1, with D uncertain. The CDR3 runs 14 residues. The germline gives CDR1 SGHRS, CDR2 YFSETQ. V lost 0 bases, J lost 1 base, and 7 bases lay in between. The CDR3 DNA is TGCGCCAGCAGCTTGGCCCAGGCGAACACTGAAGCTTTCTTT. Residues: CASSLAQANTEAFF.